The rows below give T cell receptor beta chains drawn from one sample of a study of blood T cell repertoires in COVID-19. Repertoires were generated with immunoSEQ multiplex PCR, while TCRdb's copy carries only in-frame clones and drops some. The repertoire consists of 100,000 to 150,000 clones, with 85% to 90% occurring once and the leading ten covering 2.5% to 3.5%. Input material: peripheral blood. All receptors come from a woman of 80 years or more with COVID-19, enrolled during active disease. Both conserved end residues are part of each CDR3. The D gene is left open where the match is weak. Only some rows state a clone size, as once, few, many or a class for expanded clones.

j_gene	v_gene	d_gene	abundance	CDR3nt	CDR3aa
TRBJ1-3	TRBV19	.	.	TGTGCCAGTAGTATCAAAATCAGGGAGGACGGAAACACCATATATTTT	CASSIKIREDGNTIYF
TRBJ2-7	TRBV20-1	TRBD2	.	TGCAGTGCTAGAGGTTCGGGAGGGCGGTACTTC	CSARGSGGRYF
TRBJ2-5	TRBV15	.	once	TGTGCCACCAGCAGAGAAACGGGGGAGACCCAGTACTTC	CATSRETGETQYF
TRBJ2-7	TRBV5-1	.	.	TGCGCCAGCAGCTTGGTAGGGGGCTACGAGCAGTACTTC	CASSLVGGYEQYF
TRBJ1-3	TRBV18	.	.	TGTGCCAGCTTCACCAACTCAGGGGCGGGAAACACCATATATTTT	CASFTNSGAGNTIYF
TRBJ1-1	TRBV19	.	few	TGTGCCAGTAAGTTGCTTGGGGTCGGCAGGGGAAACACTGAAGCTTTCTTT	CASKLLGVGRGNTEAFF
TRBJ2-7	TRBV9	TRBD1	.	TGTGCCAGCAGCGCGGGACAGGGAAGGATCGCGCAGTACTTC	CASSAGQGRIAQYF
TRBJ1-5	TRBV3-1/TRBV3-2	TRBD1	.	TGTGCCAGCAGCCAAGATTCCGGGACAGCCAATCAGCCCCAGCATTTT	CASSQDSGTANQPQHF
TRBJ1-2	TRBV28	.	once	TGTGCCAGCAGTTTATCAGGCTATGGCTACACCTTC	CASSLSGYGYTF
TRBJ1-6	TRBV6-5	TRBD1	few	TGTGCCAGCAGTTCAGGGACAGTCTATAATTCACCCCTCCACTTT	CASSSGTVYNSPLHF
TRBJ1-5	TRBV18	TRBD1	.	TGTGCCAGCTCGCCCACAGGGGTCAATCAGCCCCAGCATTTT	CASSPTGVNQPQHF
TRBJ2-3	TRBV7-9	.	.	TGTGCCAGCAGCTCCCTCGGAGGGGAGACAGATACGCAGTATTTT	CASSSLGGETDTQYF
TRBJ2-5	TRBV11-3	TRBD2	.	TGTGCCAGCAGCCTACCCCGGGCTAGCGGAATTGTGGAGGAGACCCAGTACTTC	CASSLPRASGIVEETQYF
TRBJ1-6	TRBV27	.	.	TGTGCCAGCAGTTCCGCGGCCGGCCTGGGGGGTTCACCCCTCCACTTT	CASSSAAGLGGSPLHF
TRBJ1-4	TRBV5-1	.	.	TGCGCCAGCAGCTTACAGGGCCGCGGGTCGGGAGAAAAACTGTTTTTT	CASSLQGRGSGEKLFF
TRBJ2-7	TRBV7-8	TRBD2	.	TGTGCCAGCAGCCGCGGGAGGCCCAGCTCCTACGAGCAGTACTTC	CASSRGRPSSYEQYF
TRBJ1-2	TRBV6-4	.	.	TGTGCCAGCAGTCCTAGTCCGACCTATGGCTACACCTTC	CASSPSPTYGYTF
TRBJ1-2	TRBV18	.	.	TGTGCCAGCTCACCCATTCCTAACTATGGCTACACCTTC	CASSPIPNYGYTF
TRBJ2-5	TRBV7-2	TRBD2	.	TGTGCCAGCAGCTTAGAAATAGCGGGAGTCGGGGAGACCCAGTACTTC	CASSLEIAGVGETQYF
TRBJ2-1	TRBV27	.	few	TGTGCCAGCAGTTCGACTTGGAATGAGCAGTTCTTC	CASSSTWNEQFF
TRBJ2-5	TRBV5-5	TRBD2	.	TGTGCCAGCAGCTTTAGTAGCGGGAGGGCCGGGGAGACCCAGTACTTC	CASSFSSGRAGETQYF
TRBJ1-2	TRBV3-1/TRBV3-2	.	.	TGTGCCAGCAGCCAGGGCGGGTTTTACTATGGCTACACCTTC	CASSQGGFYYGYTF
TRBJ2-2	TRBV7-2	TRBD1	.	TGTGCCGGGACGGACAGGTTAAAAAACACCGGGGAGCTGTTTTTT	CAGTDRLKNTGELFF
TRBJ2-5	TRBV3-1/TRBV3-2	TRBD1	.	TGTGCCAGCGGGGGTAGGGGGCTATACCAAGAGACCCAGTACTTC	CASGGRGLYQETQYF
TRBJ2-3	TRBV6-5	TRBD2	.	TGTGCCAGCAGTTACGGCGGGAGGGGTGATAGGGATACGCAGTATTTT	CASSYGGRGDRDTQYF
TRBJ1-5	TRBV6-2/TRBV6-3	TRBD1	few	TGTGCCAGCAGTTTACGGACAGGGGGCACTCAGCCCCAGCATTTT	CASSLRTGGTQPQHF
TRBJ2-1	TRBV10-3	TRBD1	.	TGTGCCATCAGTAGGGACAGGGCGGGAACCAATGAGCAGTTCTTC	CAISRDRAGTNEQFF
TRBJ1-6	TRBV5-4	.	.	TGTGCCAGCAGCGTTGGATCAGGGGTGGGTTCACCCCTCCACTTT	CASSVGSGVGSPLHF
TRBJ1-6	TRBV3-1/TRBV3-2	.	.	TGTGCCAGCAGCCAAACAGACTATAATTCACCCCTCCACTTT	CASSQTDYNSPLHF
TRBJ1-4	TRBV11-2	.	few	TGTGCCAGCAGCTTAGGTCCCGGAACTAATGAAAAACTGTTTTTT	CASSLGPGTNEKLFF
TRBJ1-1	TRBV6-5	.	.	TGTGCCAGCAGACAGATCGTAAGCGGCACTGAAGCTTTCTTT	CASRQIVSGTEAFF
TRBJ1-2	TRBV12-3/TRBV12-4	.	.	TGTGCCAGCATTCAACAGGGTACCTATGGCTACACCTTC	CASIQQGTYGYTF
TRBJ1-1	TRBV27	.	.	TGTGCCAGCAGTCCTCGAGACAGACCGGACACTGAAGCTTTCTTT	CASSPRDRPDTEAFF
TRBJ1-1	TRBV29-1	.	.	TGCAGCGGGGGGAGAATGAACACTGAAGCTTTCTTT	CSGGRMNTEAFF
TRBJ1-5	TRBV12-3/TRBV12-4	.	.	TGTGCCAGCGCGGTGAACTTTTTGCCCCAGCATTTT	CASAVNFLPQHF
TRBJ2-1	TRBV27	.	.	TGTGCCAGCAGTTTGGGGAGCTCCTACAATGAGCAGTTCTTC	CASSLGSSYNEQFF
TRBJ2-3	TRBV5-1	.	.	TGCGCCAGCAGTCCGTCCGAGGGCACAGATACGCAGTATTTT	CASSPSEGTDTQYF
TRBJ2-3	TRBV5-4	TRBD1	.	TGTGCCAGCAGCGCCTCAGGGGGTGGCACAGATACGCAGTATTTT	CASSASGGGTDTQYF
TRBJ2-7	TRBV5-1	.	.	TGCGCCAGCAGCTTGGGGACTCATACCTACGAGCAGTACTTC	CASSLGTHTYEQYF
TRBJ1-1	TRBV5-5	.	once	TGTGCCAGCAGCGGACACCCAACTGTGAACACTGAAGCTTTCTTT	CASSGHPTVNTEAFF
TRBJ1-1	TRBV18	.	.	TGTGCCAGCTCAACCGCAGAGGGAACTGAAGCTTTCTTT	CASSTAEGTEAFF
TRBJ1-5	TRBV19	TRBD1	.	TGTGCCGGGGGGTACGGACAGGGGTTTGACAATCAGCCCCAGCATTTT	CAGGYGQGFDNQPQHF
TRBJ1-1	TRBV12-3/TRBV12-4	TRBD1	.	TGTGCCAGCAGCCCTCGACAGGGAAAAGCTTTCTTT	CASSPRQGKAFF